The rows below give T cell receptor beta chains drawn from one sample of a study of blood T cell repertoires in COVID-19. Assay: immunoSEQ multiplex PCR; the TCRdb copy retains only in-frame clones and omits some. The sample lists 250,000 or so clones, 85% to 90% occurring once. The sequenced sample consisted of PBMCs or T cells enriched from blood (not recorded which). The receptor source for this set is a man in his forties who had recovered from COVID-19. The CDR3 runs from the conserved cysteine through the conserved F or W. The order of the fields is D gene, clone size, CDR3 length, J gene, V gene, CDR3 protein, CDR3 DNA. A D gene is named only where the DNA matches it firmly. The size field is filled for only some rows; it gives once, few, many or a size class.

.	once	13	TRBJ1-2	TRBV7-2	CASNSGSNYGYTF	TGTGCCAGCAACTCGGGGAGTAACTATGGCTACACCTTC
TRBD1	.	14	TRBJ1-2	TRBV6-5	CASSRGTGAYGYTF	TGTGCCAGCAGCCGGGGGACAGGGGCCTATGGCTACACCTTC
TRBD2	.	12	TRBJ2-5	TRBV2	CASSGRVETQYF	TGTGCCAGTAGCGGGAGGGTAGAGACCCAGTACTTC
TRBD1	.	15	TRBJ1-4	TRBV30	CAWSSMTGSNEKLFF	TGTGCCTGGAGTAGCATGACAGGGAGTAATGAAAAACTGTTTTTT
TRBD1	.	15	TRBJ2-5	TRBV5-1	CASSPSGGTGETQYF	TGCGCCAGCAGCCCCTCGGGCGGGACAGGGGAGACCCAGTACTTC
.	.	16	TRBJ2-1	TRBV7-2	CASSVRGGGSYNEQFF	TGTGCCAGCAGCGTAAGAGGGGGGGGCTCCTACAATGAGCAGTTCTTC
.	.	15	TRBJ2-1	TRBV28	CASSSLQGSGGEQFF	TGTGCCAGCAGTTCGCTACAGGGTAGTGGGGGTGAGCAGTTCTTC
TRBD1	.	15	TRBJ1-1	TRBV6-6	CASTAAGQGNTEAFF	TGTGCCAGCACCGCAGCAGGACAGGGGAACACTGAAGCTTTCTTT
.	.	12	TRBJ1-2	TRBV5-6	CASRVRGLGYTF	TGTGCCAGCAGGGTTCGGGGACTTGGCTACACCTTC
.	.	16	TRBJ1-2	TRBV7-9	CASSSLGSWVGYGYTF	TGTGCCAGCAGCTCCCTGGGCTCCTGGGTTGGTTATGGCTACACCTTC
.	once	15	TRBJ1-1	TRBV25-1	CASSPRRAGDTEAFF	TGTGCCAGCAGTCCACGCCGGGCAGGGGACACTGAAGCTTTCTTT
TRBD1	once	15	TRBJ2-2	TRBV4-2	CASSQLQGVGGELFF	TGTGCCAGCAGCCAATTACAGGGGGTCGGCGGGGAGCTGTTTTTT
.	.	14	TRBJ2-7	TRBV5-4	CASSSIAGTYEQYF	TGTGCCAGCAGCTCGATCGCGGGGACCTACGAGCAGTACTTC
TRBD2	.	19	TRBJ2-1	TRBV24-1	CATSDQGSSGVHSYNEQFF	TGTGCCACCAGTGATCAAGGGTCTAGCGGGGTCCACTCCTACAATGAGCAGTTCTTC
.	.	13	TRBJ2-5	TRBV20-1	CSASPGNQETQYF	TGCAGTGCTAGTCCGGGGAACCAAGAGACCCAGTACTTC
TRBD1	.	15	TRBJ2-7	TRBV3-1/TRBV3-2	CASSQRRTGPYEQYF	TGTGCCAGCAGCCAAAGGAGGACAGGGCCCTACGAGCAGTACTTC
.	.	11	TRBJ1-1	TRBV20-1	CSARTDTEAFF	TGCAGTGCTAGGACAGACACTGAAGCTTTCTTT
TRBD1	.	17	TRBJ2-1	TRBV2	CASRGDRGSFTYNEQFF	TGTGCCAGCAGGGGGGACAGGGGGTCGTTCACCTACAATGAGCAGTTCTTC
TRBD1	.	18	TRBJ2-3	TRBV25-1	CASSEGQGFPRGTDTQYF	TGTGCCAGCAGTGAAGGACAGGGTTTCCCCCGGGGCACAGATACGCAGTATTTT
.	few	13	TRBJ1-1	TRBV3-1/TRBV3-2	CASSQATGTEAFF	TGTGCCAGCAGCCAAGCGACAGGCACTGAAGCTTTCTTT
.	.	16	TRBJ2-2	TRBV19	CASSLRHRDDTGELFF	TGTGCCAGTAGCCTGAGGCACAGGGACGACACCGGGGAGCTGTTTTTT
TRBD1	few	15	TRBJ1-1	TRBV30	CAWSGDSPGDTEAFF	TGTGCCTGGAGTGGGGACAGCCCTGGGGACACTGAAGCTTTCTTT
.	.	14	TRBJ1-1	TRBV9	CASSAGHLNTEAFF	TGTGCCAGCAGCGCGGGACATCTGAACACTGAAGCTTTCTTT
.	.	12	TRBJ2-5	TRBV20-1	CSASRGGETQYF	TGCAGTGCTAGTAGAGGCGGAGAGACCCAGTACTTC
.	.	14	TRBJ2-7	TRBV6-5	CASSYSDSTGEQYF	TGTGCCAGCAGTTACTCGGACAGTACGGGCGAGCAGTACTTC
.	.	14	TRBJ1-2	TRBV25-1	CASSDRHGNYGYTF	TGTGCCAGCAGTGATAGGCACGGGAACTATGGCTACACCTTC
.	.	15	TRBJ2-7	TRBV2	CASEGGDRSSYEQYF	TGTGCCAGTGAGGGCGGGGACCGGAGCTCCTACGAGCAGTACTTC
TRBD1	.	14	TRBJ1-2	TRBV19	CASSIDRDNYGYTF	TGTGCCAGTAGTATCGACAGGGACAACTATGGCTACACCTTC
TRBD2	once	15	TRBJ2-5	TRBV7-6	CASSLNGRAQETQYF	TGTGCCAGCAGCTTAAACGGGAGGGCCCAAGAGACCCAGTACTTC
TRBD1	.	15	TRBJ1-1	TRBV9	CASSFTDRGGTEAFF	TGTGCCAGCAGCTTCACGGACAGGGGGGGCACTGAAGCTTTCTTT
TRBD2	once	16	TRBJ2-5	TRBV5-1	CASSQGLAPEGETQYF	TGCGCCAGCAGCCAAGGACTAGCCCCCGAGGGGGAGACCCAGTACTTC
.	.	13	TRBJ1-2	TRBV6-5	CASRWTANYGYTF	TGTGCCAGCAGATGGACAGCCAACTATGGCTACACCTTC
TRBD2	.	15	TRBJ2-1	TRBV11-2	CASSLVGGVDNEQFF	TGTGCCAGCAGCCTCGTCGGGGGGGTGGACAATGAGCAGTTCTTC
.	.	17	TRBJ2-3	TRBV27	CASRATTGHLQGDTQYF	TGTGCCAGCAGAGCCACGACGGGCCATCTGCAGGGAGATACGCAGTATTTT
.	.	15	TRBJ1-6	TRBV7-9	CASSLDPGWDSPLHF	TGTGCCAGCAGCTTAGATCCGGGATGGGATTCACCCCTCCACTTT
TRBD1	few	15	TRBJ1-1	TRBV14	CASSSNRGPMTEAFF	TGTGCCAGCAGCTCAAACAGGGGGCCAATGACTGAAGCTTTCTTT
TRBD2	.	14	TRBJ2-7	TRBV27	CASSWREGSYEQYF	TGTGCCAGCAGTTGGCGGGAGGGCTCCTACGAGCAGTACTTC
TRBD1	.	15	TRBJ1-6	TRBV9	CASSVGGGGNSPLHF	TGTGCCAGCAGCGTAGGAGGGGGCGGCAATTCACCCCTCCACTTT
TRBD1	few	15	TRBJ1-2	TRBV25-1	CASSEWGTGRYGYTF	TGTGCCAGCAGTGAATGGGGGACAGGGCGCTATGGCTACACCTTC
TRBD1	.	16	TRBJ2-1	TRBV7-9	CASGRPWDRGDNEQFF	TGTGCCAGCGGCCGACCTTGGGACAGGGGGGACAATGAGCAGTTCTTC
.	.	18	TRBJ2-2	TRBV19	CASSIDAPASTNTGELFF	TGTGCCAGTAGTATAGATGCCCCCGCTAGCACAAACACCGGGGAGCTGTTTTTT
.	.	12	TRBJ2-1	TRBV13	CASSLANNEQFF	TGTGCCAGCAGCTTAGCTAACAATGAGCAGTTCTTC